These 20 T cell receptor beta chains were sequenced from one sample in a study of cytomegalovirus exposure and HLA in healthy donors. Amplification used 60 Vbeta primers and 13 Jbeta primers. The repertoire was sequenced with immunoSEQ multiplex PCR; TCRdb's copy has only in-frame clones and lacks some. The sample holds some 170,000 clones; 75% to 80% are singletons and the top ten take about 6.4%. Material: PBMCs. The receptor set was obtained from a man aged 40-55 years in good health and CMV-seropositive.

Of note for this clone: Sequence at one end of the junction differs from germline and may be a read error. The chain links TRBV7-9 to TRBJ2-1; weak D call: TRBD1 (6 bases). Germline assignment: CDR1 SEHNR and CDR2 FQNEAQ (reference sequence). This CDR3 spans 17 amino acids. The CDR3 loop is CSSSLALGGVAYNEQFF. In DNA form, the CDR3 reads TGTTCCAGCAGCTTAGCGTTAGGGGGAGTGGCCTACAATGAGCAGTTCTTC. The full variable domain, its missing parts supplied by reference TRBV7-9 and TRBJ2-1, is DTGVSQNPRHKITKRGQNVTFRCDPISEHNRLYWYRQTLGQGPEFLTYFQNEAQLEKSRLLSDRFSAERPKGSFSTLEIQRTEQGDSAMYLCSSSLALGGVAYNEQFFGPGTRLTVL.

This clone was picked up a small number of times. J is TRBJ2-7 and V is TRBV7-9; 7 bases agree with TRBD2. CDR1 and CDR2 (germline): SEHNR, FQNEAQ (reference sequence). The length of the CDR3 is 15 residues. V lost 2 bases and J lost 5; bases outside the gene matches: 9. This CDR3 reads CASSLKRGMEHEQYF. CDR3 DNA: TGTGCCAGCAGCTTAAAGCGGGGAATGGAGCACGAGCAGTACTTC.

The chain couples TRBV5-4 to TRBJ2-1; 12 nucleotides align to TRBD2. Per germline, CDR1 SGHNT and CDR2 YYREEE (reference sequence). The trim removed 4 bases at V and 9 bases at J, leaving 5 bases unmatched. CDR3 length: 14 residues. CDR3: CASSGTGLAGEQFF. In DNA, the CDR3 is TGTGCCAGCAGCGGGACGGGACTAGCGGGTGAGCAGTTCTTC.

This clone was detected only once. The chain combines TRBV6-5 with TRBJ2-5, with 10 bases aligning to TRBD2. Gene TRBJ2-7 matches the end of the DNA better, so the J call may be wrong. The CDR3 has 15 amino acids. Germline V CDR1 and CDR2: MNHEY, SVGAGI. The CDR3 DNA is TGTGCCAGCAGCCTTCCTCCTAGCGGGAGCGGCGAGCAGTACTTC. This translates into CASSLPPSGSGEQYF.

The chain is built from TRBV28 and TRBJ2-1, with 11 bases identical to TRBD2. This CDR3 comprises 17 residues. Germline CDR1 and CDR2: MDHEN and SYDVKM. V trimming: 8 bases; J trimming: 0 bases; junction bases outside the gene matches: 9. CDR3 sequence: CASGGVAGGSSYNEQFF. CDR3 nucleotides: TGTGCCAGCGGGGGGGTAGCGGGAGGGAGCTCCTACAATGAGCAGTTCTTC.

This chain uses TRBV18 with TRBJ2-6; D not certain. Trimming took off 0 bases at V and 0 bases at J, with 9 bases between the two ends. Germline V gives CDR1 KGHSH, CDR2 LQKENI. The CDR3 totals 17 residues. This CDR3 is CASSPPSVSSGANVLTF. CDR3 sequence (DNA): TGTGCCAGCTCACCACCAAGCGTTAGCTCTGGGGCCAACGTCCTGACTTTC.

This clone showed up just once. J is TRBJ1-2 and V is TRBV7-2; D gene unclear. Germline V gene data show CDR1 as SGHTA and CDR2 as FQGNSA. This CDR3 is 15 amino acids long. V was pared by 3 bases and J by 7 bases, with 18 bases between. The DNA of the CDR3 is TGTGCCAGCAGCTTGGGTGTCGGGTTTCTCGGTGGCTACACCTTC. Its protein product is CASSLGVGFLGGYTF.

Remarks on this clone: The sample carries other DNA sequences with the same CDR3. CDR3 loop: CASSLAGQGAEAFF. The CDR3 DNA is TGCGCCAGCAGCTTGGCCGGACAGGGGGCTGAAGCTTTCTTT. The chain uses TRBV5-1 and TRBJ1-1, with 10 bases fitting TRBD1. V shed 0 bases, J shed 6 bases, and the junction held 2 bases outside the gene matches. This CDR3 region has 14 residues. The germline CDR1 and CDR2 sequences are SGHRS and YFSETQ.

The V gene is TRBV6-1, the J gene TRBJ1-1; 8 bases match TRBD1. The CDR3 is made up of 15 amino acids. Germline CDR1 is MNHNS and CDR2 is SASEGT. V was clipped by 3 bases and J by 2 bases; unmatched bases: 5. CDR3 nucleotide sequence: TGTGCCAGCAGTGAGTACGGGACAGGCAACACTGAAGCTTTCTTT. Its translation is CASSEYGTGNTEAFF.

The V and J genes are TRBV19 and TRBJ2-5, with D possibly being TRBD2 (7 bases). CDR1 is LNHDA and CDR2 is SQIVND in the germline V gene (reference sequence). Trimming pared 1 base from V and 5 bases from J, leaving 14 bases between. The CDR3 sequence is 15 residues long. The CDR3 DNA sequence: TGTGCCAGTAGTATAGGGGGGGGGCCGAGGGAGACCCAGTACTTC. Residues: CASSIGGGPRETQYF.

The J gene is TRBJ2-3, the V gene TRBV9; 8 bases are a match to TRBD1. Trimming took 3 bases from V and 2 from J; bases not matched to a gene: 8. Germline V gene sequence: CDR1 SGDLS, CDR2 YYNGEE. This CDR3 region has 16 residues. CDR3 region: CASSAPGGLYTDTQYF. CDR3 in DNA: TGTGCCAGCAGCGCCCCAGGGGGCTTATACACAGATACGCAGTATTTT.

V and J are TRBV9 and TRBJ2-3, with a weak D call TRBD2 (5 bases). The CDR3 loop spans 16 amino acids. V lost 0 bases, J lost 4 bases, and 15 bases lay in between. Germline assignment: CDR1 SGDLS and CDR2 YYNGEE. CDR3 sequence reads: CASSVGGLDTSDTQYF. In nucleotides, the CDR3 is TGTGCCAGCAGCGTAGGCGGACTCGATACCTCAGATACGCAGTATTTT.

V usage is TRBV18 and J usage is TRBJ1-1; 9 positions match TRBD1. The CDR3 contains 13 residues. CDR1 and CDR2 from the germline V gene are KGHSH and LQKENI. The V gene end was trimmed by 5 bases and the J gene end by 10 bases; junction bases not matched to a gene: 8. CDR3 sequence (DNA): TGTGCCAGCTCAGCAGGACAGGGGAAGGGAGCTTTCTTT. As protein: CASSAGQGKGAFF.

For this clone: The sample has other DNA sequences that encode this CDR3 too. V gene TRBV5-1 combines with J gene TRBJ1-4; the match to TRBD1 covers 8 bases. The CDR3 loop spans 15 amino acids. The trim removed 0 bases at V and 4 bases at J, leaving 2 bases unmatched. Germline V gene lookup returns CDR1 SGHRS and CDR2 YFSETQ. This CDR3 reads CASSLVGQGNEKLFF. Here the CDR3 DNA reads TGCGCCAGCAGCTTGGTTGGACAGGGTAATGAAAAACTGTTTTTT.

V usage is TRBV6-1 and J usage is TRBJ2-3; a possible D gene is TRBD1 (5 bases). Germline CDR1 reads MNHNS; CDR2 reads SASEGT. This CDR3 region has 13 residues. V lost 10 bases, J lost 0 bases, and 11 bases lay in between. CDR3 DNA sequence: TGTGCCACGGACACCGATAGCACAGATACGCAGTATTTT. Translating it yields CATDTDSTDTQYF.

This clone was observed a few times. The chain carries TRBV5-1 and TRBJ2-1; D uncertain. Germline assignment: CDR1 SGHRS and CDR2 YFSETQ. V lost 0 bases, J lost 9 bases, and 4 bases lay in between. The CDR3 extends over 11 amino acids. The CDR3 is CASSLVSEQFF. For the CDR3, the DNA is TGCGCCAGCAGCTTGGTTAGTGAGCAGTTCTTC. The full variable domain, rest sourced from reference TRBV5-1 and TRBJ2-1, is KAGVTQTPRYLIKTRGQQVTLSCSPISGHRSVSWYQQTPGQGLQFLFEYFSETQRNKGNFPGRFSGRQFSNSRSEMNVSTLELGDSALYLCASSLVSEQFFGPGTRLTVL.

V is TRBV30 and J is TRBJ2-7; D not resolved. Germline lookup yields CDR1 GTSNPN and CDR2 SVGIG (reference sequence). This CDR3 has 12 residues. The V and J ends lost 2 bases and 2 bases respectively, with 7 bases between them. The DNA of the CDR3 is TGTGCCTGGAGTAGGCAGGCCTACGAGCAGTACTTC. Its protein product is CAWSRQAYEQYF.

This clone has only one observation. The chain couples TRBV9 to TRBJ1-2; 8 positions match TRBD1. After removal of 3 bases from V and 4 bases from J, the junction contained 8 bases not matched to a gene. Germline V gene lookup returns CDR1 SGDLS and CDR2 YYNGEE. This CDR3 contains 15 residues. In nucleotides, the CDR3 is TGTGCCAGCAGCGCGGACCTGGACAGGGTCTATGGCTACACCTTC. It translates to CASSADLDRVYGYTF.

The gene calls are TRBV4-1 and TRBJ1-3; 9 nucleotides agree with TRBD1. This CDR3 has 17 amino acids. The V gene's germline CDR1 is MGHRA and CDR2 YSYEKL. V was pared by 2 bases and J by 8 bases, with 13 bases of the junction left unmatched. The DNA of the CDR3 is TGCGCCAGCAGCCAAAGTTTATACGGACAGGGGATGGACACCATATATTTT. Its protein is CASSQSLYGQGMDTIYF.

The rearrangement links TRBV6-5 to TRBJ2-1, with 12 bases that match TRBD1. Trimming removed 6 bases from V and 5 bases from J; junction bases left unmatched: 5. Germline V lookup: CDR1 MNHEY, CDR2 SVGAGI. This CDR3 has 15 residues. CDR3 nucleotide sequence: TGTGCCAGCAGGGGGACAGGGGGCGCCCACAATGAGCAGTTCTTC. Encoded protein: CASRGTGGAHNEQFF.